Each of the 10 T cell receptor beta chains below was sequenced from the same sample in a study of blood T cell repertoires in COVID-19. Assay: immunoSEQ multiplex PCR; the TCRdb copy retains only in-frame clones and omits some. The table lists about 210,000 clones, 75% to 90% of them singletons. The sequenced sample was PBMCs or T cells enriched from blood (not recorded which). The receptors derive from a man between 35 and 55 years old who had recovered from COVID-19.

The V gene is TRBV11-3, the J gene TRBJ2-7; 11 bases map to TRBD2. The CDR3 is 15 amino acids. V gave up 8 bases and J gave up 3 bases; unmatched junction bases: 9. Germline V CDR1 and CDR2: SGHNT, YENEEA. The CDR3, as DNA: TGTGCCAGCTACAGTAGGACTAGCGGGTGCTACGAGCAGTACTTC. It translates to CASYSRTSGCYEQYF.

This chain connects TRBV13 to TRBJ1-2; possibly TRBD1 for D (6 bases). Germline CDR1 and CDR2: PRHDT and FYEKMQ (reference sequence). The CDR3 is 15 residues long. V lost 0 bases and J lost 3, with 11 bases in between. CDR3 DNA sequence: TGTGCCAGCAGCTTAGGTGCAACAGGGCACTATGGCTACACCTTC. It encodes CASSLGATGHYGYTF.

This clone was found many times. This sequence joins TRBV12-3 or TRBV12-4 and TRBJ1-3; D might be TRBD1 (6 bases). CDR3 length: 12 amino acids. The V end lost 8 bases, the J end lost 3 bases, and 8 bases lay between the germline ends. The CDR3: CASQGYGNTIYF. CDR3 DNA sequence: TGTGCCAGCCAGGGGTATGGAAACACCATATATTTT.

The chain carries TRBV6-5 and TRBJ2-3, with TRBD1 matching 10 bases. V gave up 2 bases and J gave up 4 bases; unmatched junction bases: 0. The germline gives CDR1 MNHEY, CDR2 SVGAGI. The CDR3 length is 14 residues. The CDR3 sequence is CASSYGTGADTQYF. CDR3 bases: TGTGCCAGCAGTTACGGGACAGGGGCAGATACGCAGTATTTT.

This clone showed up just a few times. V usage is TRBV13 and J usage is TRBJ1-2; D not resolved. Germline loops: CDR1 PRHDT, CDR2 FYEKMQ (reference sequence). The CDR3 is 15 amino acids. Trimming removed 2 bases at V and 5 bases at J, with 15 bases between. The CDR3 DNA reads TGTGCCAGCAGCTTATACCCCCAAGGAGGATATGGCTACACCTTC. As protein: CASSLYPQGGYGYTF.

The genes are TRBV19 and TRBJ2-7; 7 nucleotides match TRBD1. The CDR3 sequence is 15 residues long. Per the germline V gene, CDR1 is LNHDA and CDR2 is SQIVND (reference sequence). Trimming removed 2 bases from V and 3 bases from J; junction bases left unmatched: 7. The CDR3: CASSIQGDPLYEQYF. The CDR3 DNA is TGTGCCAGTAGTATACAGGGGGACCCCCTCTACGAGCAGTACTTC. Using reference TRBV19 and TRBJ2-7 for the parts outside the CDR3, the full variable domain is DGGITQSPKYLFRKEGQNVTLSCEQNLNHDAMYWYRQDPGQGLRLIYYSQIVNDFQKGDIAEGYSVSREKKESFPLTVTSAQKNPTAFYLCASSIQGDPLYEQYFGPGTRLTVT.

This clone was picked up a small number of times. The genes are TRBV4-2 and TRBJ2-1; TRBD1 agrees at 7 bases. Per the germline V gene, CDR1 is LGHNA and CDR2 is YNFKEQ. V dropped 0 bases and J dropped 4; count of bases not matched to a gene: 3. The CDR3 spans 15 residues. Here the CDR3 reads CASSQDWGQYNEQFF. The CDR3 bases are TGTGCCAGCAGCCAAGATTGGGGACAGTACAATGAGCAGTTCTTC.

The count of this clone is one. The CDR3 bases are TGTGCCAGCATATCGACAGGGGGTAGTACTGAAGCTTTCTTT. This encodes CASISTGGSTEAFF. This sequence joins TRBV2 and TRBJ1-1; 9 bases line up with TRBD1. With V trimmed by 7 bases and J by 5 bases, 8 bases remained unmatched. Germline CDR1 is SNHLY and CDR2 is FYNNEI. CDR3 size: 14 residues.

This clone was observed a handful of times. The chain couples TRBV13 to TRBJ2-1; 16 bases agree with TRBD2. The germline CDR1 and CDR2 sequences are PRHDT and FYEKMQ (reference sequence). CDR3 length: 16 residues. V lost 4 bases, J lost 7 bases, and 4 bases stayed unmatched. The DNA for the CDR3 is TGTGCCAGCAGCTCGGGACTAGCGGGAGGGCTAAATGAGCAGTTCTTC. Protein sequence: CASSSGLAGGLNEQFF.

The chain couples TRBV7-9 to TRBJ1-2; possible D gene TRBD1, 6 bases. Germline assignment: CDR1 SEHNR and CDR2 FQNEAQ (reference sequence). This CDR3 contains 12 residues. The ends were cut back, 5 bases at V and 8 bases at J, with 12 bases in the middle. The CDR3 protein is CASSLTGFGYTF. The CDR3 region has the DNA TGTGCCAGCAGCCTTACAGGGTTCGGCTACACCTTC.